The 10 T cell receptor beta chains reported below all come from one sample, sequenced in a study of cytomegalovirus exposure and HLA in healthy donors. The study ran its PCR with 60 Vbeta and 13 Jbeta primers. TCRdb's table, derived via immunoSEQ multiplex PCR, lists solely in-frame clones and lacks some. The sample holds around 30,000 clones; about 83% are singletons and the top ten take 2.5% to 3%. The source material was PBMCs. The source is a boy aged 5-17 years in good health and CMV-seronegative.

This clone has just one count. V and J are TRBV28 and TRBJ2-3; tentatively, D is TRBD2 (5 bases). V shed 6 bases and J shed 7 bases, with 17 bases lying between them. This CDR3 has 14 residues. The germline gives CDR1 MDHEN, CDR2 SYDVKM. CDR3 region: CASRPAGGRYTQYF. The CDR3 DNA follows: TGTGCCAGCAGACCCGCGGGCGGACGCTATACGCAGTATTTT. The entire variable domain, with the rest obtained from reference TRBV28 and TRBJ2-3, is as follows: DVKVTQSSRYLVKRTGEKVFLECVQDMDHENMFWYRQDPGLGLRLIYFSYDVKMKEKGDIPEGYSVSREKKERFSLILESASTNQTSMYLCASRPAGGRYTQYFGPGTRLTVL.

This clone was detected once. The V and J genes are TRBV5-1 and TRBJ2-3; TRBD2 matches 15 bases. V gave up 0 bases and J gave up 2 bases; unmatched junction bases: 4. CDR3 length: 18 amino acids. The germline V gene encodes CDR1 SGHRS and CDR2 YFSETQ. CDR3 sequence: CASSLGTSGGDITDTQYF. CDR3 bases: TGCGCCAGCAGCTTGGGGACTAGCGGGGGGGATATCACAGATACGCAGTATTTT.

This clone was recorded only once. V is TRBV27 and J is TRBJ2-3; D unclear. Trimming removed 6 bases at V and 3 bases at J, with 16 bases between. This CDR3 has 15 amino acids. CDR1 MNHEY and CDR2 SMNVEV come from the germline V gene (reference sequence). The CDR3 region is CASSPGLFITDTQYF. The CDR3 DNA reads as TGTGCCAGCAGCCCCGGTCTTTTTATAACAGATACGCAGTATTTT.

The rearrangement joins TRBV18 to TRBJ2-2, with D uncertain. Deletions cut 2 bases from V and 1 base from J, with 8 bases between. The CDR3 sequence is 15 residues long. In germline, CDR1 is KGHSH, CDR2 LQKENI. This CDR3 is CASSPIQKNTGELFF. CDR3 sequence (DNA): TGTGCCAGCTCACCAATCCAGAAGAACACCGGGGAGCTGTTTTTT.

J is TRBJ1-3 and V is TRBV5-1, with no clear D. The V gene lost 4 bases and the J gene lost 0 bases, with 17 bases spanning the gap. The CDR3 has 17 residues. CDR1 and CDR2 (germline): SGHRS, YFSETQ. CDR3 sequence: CASSTHGVDDSGNTIYF. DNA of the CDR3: TGCGCCAGCAGCACCCACGGAGTAGACGACTCTGGAAACACCATATATTTT.

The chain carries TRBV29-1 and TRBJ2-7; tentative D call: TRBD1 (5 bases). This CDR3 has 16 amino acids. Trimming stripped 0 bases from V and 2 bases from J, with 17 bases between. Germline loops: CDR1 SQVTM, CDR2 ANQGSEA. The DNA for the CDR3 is TGCAGCGTTGAAGATCCCTCAAAAGACAGACCCTACGAGCAGTACTTC. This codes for CSVEDPSKDRPYEQYF.

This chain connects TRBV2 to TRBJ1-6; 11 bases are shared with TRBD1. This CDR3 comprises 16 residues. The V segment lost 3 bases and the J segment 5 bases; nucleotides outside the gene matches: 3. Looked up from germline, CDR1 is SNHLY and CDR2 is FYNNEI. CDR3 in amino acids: CASSDRTGGDNSPLHF. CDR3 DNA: TGTGCCAGCAGTGATCGGACAGGGGGCGATAATTCACCCCTCCACTTT.

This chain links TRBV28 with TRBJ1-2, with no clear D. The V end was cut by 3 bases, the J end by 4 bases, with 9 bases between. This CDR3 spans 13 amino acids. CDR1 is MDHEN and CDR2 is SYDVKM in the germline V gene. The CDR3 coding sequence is TGTGCCAGCAGTTTTGAGGATATCTATGGCTACACCTTC. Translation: CASSFEDIYGYTF.

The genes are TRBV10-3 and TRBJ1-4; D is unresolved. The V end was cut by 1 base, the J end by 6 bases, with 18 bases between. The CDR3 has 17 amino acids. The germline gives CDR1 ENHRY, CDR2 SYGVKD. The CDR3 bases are TGTGCCATCAGTGAGTTCTTAATTCTAGGTCGGGATGAAAAACTGTTTTTT. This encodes CAISEFLILGRDEKLFF.

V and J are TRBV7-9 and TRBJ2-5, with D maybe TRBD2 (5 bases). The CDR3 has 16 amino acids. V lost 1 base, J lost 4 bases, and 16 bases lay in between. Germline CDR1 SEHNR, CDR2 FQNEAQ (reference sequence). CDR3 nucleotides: TGTGCCAGCAGCTTAGTTGTCGGGGTTCGGGGAGAGACCCAGTACTTC. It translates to CASSLVVGVRGETQYF.